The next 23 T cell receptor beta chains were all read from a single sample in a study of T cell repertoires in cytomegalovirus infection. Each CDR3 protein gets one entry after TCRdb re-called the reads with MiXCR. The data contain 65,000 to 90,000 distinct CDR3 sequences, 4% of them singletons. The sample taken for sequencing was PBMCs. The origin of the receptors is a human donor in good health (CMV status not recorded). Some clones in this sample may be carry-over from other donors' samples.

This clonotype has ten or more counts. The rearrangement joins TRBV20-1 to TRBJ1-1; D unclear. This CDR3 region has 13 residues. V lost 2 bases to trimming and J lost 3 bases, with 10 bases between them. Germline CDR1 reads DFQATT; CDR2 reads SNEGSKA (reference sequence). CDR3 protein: CSARSPSHTEAFF. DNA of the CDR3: TGCAGTGCTAGAAGTCCCTCGCACACTGAAGCTTTCTTT.

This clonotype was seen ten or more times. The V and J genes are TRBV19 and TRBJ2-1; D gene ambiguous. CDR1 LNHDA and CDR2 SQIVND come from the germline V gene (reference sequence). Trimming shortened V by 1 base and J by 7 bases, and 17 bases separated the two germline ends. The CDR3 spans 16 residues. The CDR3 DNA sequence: TGTGCCAGTAGTATAGTGGTTACGCGACTCGAGAATGAGCAGTTCTTC. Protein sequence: CASSIVVTRLENEQFF.

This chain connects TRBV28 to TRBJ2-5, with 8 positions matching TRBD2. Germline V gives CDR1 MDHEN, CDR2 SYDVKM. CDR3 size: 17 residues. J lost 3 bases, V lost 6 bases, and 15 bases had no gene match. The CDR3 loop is CASSPSGSRGKKETQYF. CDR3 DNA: TGTGCCAGCAGCCCAAGCGGGAGTCGGGGTAAAAAAGAGACCCAGTACTTC.

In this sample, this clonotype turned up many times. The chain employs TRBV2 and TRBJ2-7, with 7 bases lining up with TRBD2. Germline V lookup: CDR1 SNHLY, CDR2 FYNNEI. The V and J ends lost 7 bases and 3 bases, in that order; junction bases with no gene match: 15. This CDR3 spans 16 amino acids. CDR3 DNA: TGTGCCAGCAAGATCAGTAGGGGAGCGGGATTCTACGAGCAGTACTTC. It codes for CASKISRGAGFYEQYF.

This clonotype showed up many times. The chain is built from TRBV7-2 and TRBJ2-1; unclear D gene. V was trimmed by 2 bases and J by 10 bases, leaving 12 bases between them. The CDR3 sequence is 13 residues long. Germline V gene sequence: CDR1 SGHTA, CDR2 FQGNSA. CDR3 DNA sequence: TGTGCCAGCAGCTTAAGGACCCTAGGGGAGCAGTTCTTC. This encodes CASSLRTLGEQFF.

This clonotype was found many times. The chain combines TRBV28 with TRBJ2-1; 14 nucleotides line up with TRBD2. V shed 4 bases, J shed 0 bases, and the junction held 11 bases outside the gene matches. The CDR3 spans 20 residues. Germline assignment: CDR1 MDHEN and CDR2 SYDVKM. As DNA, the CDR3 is TGTGCCAGCAGTTGGCCGGGACTAGCGGGAGTGTTGAGCTCCTACAATGAGCAGTTCTTC. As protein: CASSWPGLAGVLSSYNEQFF.

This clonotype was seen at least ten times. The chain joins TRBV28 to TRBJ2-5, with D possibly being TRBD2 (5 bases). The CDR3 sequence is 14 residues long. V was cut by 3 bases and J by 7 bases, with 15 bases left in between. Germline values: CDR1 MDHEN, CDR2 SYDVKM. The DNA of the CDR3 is TGTGCCAGCAGTTTGAGCGGTTCTCCCCCGACCCAGTACTTC. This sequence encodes CASSLSGSPPTQYF. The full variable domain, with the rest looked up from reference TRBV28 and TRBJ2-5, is DVKVTQSSRYLVKRTGEKVFLECVQDMDHENMFWYRQDPGLGLRLIYFSYDVKMKEKGDIPEGYSVSREKKERFSLILESASTNQTSMYLCASSLSGSPPTQYFGPGTRLLVL.

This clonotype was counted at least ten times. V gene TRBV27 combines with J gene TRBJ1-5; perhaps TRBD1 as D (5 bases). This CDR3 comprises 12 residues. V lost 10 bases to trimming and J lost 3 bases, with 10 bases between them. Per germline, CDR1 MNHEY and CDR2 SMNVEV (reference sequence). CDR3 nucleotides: TGTGCCACCGGGGGACCCAATCAGCCCCAGCATTTT. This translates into CATGGPNQPQHF.

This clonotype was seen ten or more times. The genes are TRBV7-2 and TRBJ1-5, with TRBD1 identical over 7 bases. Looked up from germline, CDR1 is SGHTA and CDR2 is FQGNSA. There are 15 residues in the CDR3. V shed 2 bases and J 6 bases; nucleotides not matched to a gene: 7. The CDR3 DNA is TGTGCCAGCAGCTTAAGGGCAGGGGGGGGTCAGCCCCAGCATTTT. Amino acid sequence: CASSLRAGGGQPQHF.

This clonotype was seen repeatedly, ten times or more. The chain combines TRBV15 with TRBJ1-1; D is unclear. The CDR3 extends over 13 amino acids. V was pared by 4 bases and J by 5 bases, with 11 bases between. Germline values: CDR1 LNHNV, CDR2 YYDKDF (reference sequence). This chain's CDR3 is CATSTWPETEAFF. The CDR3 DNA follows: TGTGCCACCAGCACATGGCCCGAAACTGAAGCTTTCTTT.

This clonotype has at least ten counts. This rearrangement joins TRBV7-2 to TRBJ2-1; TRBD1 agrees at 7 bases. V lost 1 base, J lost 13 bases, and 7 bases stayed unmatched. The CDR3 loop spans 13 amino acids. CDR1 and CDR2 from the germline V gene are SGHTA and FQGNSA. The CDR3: CASSLDEGADQFF. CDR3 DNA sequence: TGTGCCAGCAGCTTAGATGAGGGGGCGGACCAGTTCTTC.

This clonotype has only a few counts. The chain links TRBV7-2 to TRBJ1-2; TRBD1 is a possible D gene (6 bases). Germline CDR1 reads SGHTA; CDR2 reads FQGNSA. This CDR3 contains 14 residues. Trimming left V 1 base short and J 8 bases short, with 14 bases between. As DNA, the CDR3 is TGTGCCAGCAGCTTAGTGGGGCAGGGGAACGGCTACACCTTC. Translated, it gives CASSLVGQGNGYTF.

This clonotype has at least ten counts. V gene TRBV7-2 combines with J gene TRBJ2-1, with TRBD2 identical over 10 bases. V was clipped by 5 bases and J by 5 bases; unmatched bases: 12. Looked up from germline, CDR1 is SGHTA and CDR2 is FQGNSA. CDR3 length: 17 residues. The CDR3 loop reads CASSLSLRSGGNNEQFF. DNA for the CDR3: TGTGCCAGCAGCCTAAGCCTTCGTAGCGGGGGGAACAATGAGCAGTTCTTC. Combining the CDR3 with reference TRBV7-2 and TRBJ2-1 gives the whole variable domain GAGVSQSPSNKVTEKGKDVELRCDPISGHTALYWYRQSLGQGLEFLIYFQGNSAPDKSGLPSDRFSAERTGGSVSTLTIQRTQQEDSAVYLCASSLSLRSGGNNEQFFGPGTRLTVL.

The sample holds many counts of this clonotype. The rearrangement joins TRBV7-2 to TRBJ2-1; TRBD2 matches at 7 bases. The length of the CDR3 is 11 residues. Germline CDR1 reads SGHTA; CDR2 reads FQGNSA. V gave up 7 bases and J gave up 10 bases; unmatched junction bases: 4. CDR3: CASNYGGEQFF. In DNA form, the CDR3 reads TGTGCCAGCAACTACGGGGGGGAGCAGTTCTTC.

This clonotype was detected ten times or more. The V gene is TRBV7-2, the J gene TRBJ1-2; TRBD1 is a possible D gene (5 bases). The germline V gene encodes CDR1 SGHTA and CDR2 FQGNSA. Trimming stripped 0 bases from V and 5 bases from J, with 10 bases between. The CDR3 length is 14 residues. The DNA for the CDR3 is TGTGCCAGCAGCTTAGCGCGGGGGGATTATGGCTACACCTTC. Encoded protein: CASSLARGDYGYTF.

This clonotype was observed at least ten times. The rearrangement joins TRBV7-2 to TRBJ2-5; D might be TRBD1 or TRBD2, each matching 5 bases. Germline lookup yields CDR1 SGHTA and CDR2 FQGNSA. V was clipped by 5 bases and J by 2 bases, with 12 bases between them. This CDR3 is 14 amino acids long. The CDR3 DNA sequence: TGTGCCAGCAGCCCGAGGGGCCTTCAAGAGACCCAGTACTTC. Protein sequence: CASSPRGLQETQYF.

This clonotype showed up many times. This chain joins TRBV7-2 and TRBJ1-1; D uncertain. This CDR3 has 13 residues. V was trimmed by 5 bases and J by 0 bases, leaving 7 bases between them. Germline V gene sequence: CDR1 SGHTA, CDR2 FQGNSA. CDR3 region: CASSPQMNTEAFF. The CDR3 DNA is TGTGCCAGCAGCCCCCAGATGAACACTGAAGCTTTCTTT.

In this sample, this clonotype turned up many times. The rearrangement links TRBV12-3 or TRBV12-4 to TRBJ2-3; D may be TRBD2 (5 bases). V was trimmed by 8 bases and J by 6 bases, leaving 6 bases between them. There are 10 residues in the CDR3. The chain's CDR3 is CASRGDTQYF. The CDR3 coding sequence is TGTGCCAGCCGAGGGGATACGCAGTATTTT.

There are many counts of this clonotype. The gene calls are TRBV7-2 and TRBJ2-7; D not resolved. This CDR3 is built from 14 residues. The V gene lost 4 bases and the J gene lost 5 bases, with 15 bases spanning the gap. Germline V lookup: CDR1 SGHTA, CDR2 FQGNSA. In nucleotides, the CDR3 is TGTGCCAGCAGCTCCCGGGCCGATTTGGACGAGCAGTACTTC. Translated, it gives CASSSRADLDEQYF. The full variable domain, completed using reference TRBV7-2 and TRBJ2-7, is GAGVSQSPSNKVTEKGKDVELRCDPISGHTALYWYRQSLGQGLEFLIYFQGNSAPDKSGLPSDRFSAERTGGSVSTLTIQRTQQEDSAVYLCASSSRADLDEQYFGPGTRLTVT.

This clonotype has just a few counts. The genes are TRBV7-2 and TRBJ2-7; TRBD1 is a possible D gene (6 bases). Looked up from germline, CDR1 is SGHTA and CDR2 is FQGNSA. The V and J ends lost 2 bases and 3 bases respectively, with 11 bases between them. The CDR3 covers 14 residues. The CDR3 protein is CASSLSRTVYEQYF. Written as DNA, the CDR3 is TGTGCCAGCAGCTTATCAAGGACAGTCTACGAGCAGTACTTC.

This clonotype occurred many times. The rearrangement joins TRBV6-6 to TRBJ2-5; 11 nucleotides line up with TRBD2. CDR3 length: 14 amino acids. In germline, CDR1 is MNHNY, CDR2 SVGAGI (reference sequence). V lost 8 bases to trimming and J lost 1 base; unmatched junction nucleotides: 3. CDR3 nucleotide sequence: TGTGCCAGCTGGGGACTAGCGGCCCAAGAGACCCAGTACTTC. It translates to CASWGLAAQETQYF.

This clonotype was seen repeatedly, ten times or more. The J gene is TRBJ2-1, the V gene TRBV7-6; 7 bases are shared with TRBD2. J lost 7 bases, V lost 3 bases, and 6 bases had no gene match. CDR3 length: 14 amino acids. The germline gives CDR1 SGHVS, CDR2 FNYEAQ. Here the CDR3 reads CASSLKISGNEQFF. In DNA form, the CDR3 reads TGTGCCAGCAGCTTGAAGATTAGCGGGAATGAGCAGTTCTTC.

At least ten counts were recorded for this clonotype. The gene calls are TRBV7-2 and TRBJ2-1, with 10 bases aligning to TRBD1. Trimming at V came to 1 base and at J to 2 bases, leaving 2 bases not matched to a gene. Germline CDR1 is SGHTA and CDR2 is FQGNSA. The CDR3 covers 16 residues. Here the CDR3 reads CASSLVGTGAYNEQFF. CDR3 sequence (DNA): TGTGCCAGCAGCTTAGTTGGGACAGGGGCCTACAATGAGCAGTTCTTC. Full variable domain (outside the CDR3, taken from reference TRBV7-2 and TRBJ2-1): GAGVSQSPSNKVTEKGKDVELRCDPISGHTALYWYRQSLGQGLEFLIYFQGNSAPDKSGLPSDRFSAERTGGSVSTLTIQRTQQEDSAVYLCASSLVGTGAYNEQFFGPGTRLTVL.